Shown below are 4 T cell receptor beta chains from a single sample sequenced in a study of T-cell reconstitution after alpha-beta-depleted transplantation in children. TCRbeta library preparation incorporated unique molecular identifiers. Via MiXCR, TCRdb re-called the PCR reads, giving one row per CDR3 protein. The table has around 380,000 distinct CDR3 sequences, 9.5% to 13% seen once. The starting material was PBMCs from the stem cell graft donor, obtained from the stem cell graft. The origin of the receptors is a human donor who donated a stem cell graft to a child with acute myeloid leukemia.

This clonotype has only a few counts. The V call is TRBV20-1, the J call TRBJ1-3, with D maybe TRBD1 (5 bases). V was pared by 6 bases and J by 9 bases, with 21 bases between. This CDR3 comprises 14 residues. CDR1 is DFQATT and CDR2 is SNEGSKA in the germline V gene (reference sequence). The CDR3 here is CSAQASFQGGTIYF. In DNA, the CDR3 is TGCAGTGCCCAAGCGAGCTTTCAGGGTGGCACCATATATTTT.

This clonotype was found a few times. V gene TRBV20-1 combines with J gene TRBJ2-3, with D maybe TRBD2 (6 bases). The germline V gene has CDR1 DFQATT and CDR2 SNEGSKA (reference sequence). V was pared by 0 bases and J by 6 bases, with 19 bases between. The CDR3 length is 16 residues. As DNA, the CDR3 is TGCAGTGCTAGAGATTCAAATAGCGGAAGTGGGGATACGCAGTATTTT. The encoded protein is CSARDSNSGSGDTQYF.

The gene calls are TRBV5-1 and TRBJ2-5; TRBD2 might be the D (6 bases). CDR1 is SGHRS, CDR2 YFSETQ, per germline. The ends were cut back, 4 bases at V and 3 bases at J, with 19 bases in the middle. This CDR3 contains 16 residues. CDR3 DNA sequence: TGCGCCAGCAGCCCTGAACTAGCAGGAGGGAAAGAGACCCAGTACTTC. It is translated as CASSPELAGGKETQYF.

The sample holds a few counts of this clonotype. The chain joins TRBV7-8 to TRBJ2-7; 9 positions match TRBD2. This CDR3 is 14 amino acids long. In germline, CDR1 is SGHVS, CDR2 FQNEAQ. The V segment lost 5 bases and the J segment 4 bases; nucleotides outside the gene matches: 6. In DNA, the CDR3 is TGTGCCAGCAGCCGTACTAGCGGGCCGTACGAGCAGTACTTC. Its protein is CASSRTSGPYEQYF.